The present T cell receptor beta chain was sequenced within a study of CD8+CD57+ T cells in acquired aplastic anemia. Overall study results and limits: Around 27 CD8+ CDR3 sequences occurred in both the patients and the controls. No significant difference in CD8+ Simpson's diversity was found between patients and controls.

Germline assignment: CDR1 MGHDK and CDR2 SYGVNS. The CDR3 runs 14 residues. V lost 5 bases and J 2 bases, leaving 13 bases between the germline ends. Profiling of TCR beta VDJ combinations and CDR3 sequences used genomic DNA as template. TCRdb re-called the reads through MiXCR, storing one row per CDR3 protein. Among about 190,000 distinct CDR3 sequences listed, roughly half were seen once. Of note for this clonotype: Its target is unknown.

This sequence originates from a human donor in good health, serving as a control. The material sequenced was sorted CD4+, CD8+, or CD8+CD57+ T cells (not recorded which) from PBMCs. The rearrangement uses TRBV25-1 and TRBJ2-7; D tentatively fits TRBD1 or TRBD2 (5 bases each). The CDR3 DNA follows: TGTGCCAGCAGTCTTCCGGGACGGGCCTACGAGCAGTACTTC. Its protein product is CASSLPGRAYEQYF.